These 28 T cell receptor beta chains originate from one sample sequenced in a study of beta chain features in type 1 diabetes. What these receptors recognize is not known. The sequenced template was cDNA made from the entire isolated RNA. Assay: immunoSEQ multiplex PCR; the TCRdb copy retains only in-frame clones and omits some. The sample records more than 100,000 clones, over 15% being singletons. Study-level points and caveats: Within each of all four CD4+ subsets, Type 1 diabetes patients had TCRB CDR3s that were moderately but significantly shorter.

Material for sequencing was central memory CD4+ T cells from blood. These receptors were collected from a young man with type 1 diabetes.

The chain couples TRBV28 to TRBJ2-3; 9 nucleotides match TRBD2. The CDR3 has 15 amino acids. The germline V gene has CDR1 MDHEN and CDR2 SYDVKM. Losses at the gene ends were 6 bases for V and 2 bases for J; bases not matched to a gene: 6. In DNA, the CDR3 is TGTGCCAGCAGCTTAATAGCGGGGGCCACAGATACGCAGTATTTT. This encodes CASSLIAGATDTQYF. Drawing the rest from reference TRBV28 and TRBJ2-3, the complete variable domain is DVKVTQSSRYLVKRTGEKVFLECVQDMDHENMFWYRQDPGLGLRLIYFSYDVKMKEKGDIPEGYSVSREKKERFSLILESASTNQTSMYLCASSLIAGATDTQYFGPGTRLTVL.

This chain joins TRBV6-5 and TRBJ2-3; 7 nucleotides align to TRBD1. CDR1 is MNHEY and CDR2 is SVGAGI in the germline V gene. V was pared by 6 bases and J by 3 bases, with 6 bases of the junction left unmatched. The CDR3 is made up of 14 amino acids. The CDR3 sequence is CASRSEGATDTQYF. For the CDR3, the DNA is TGTGCCAGCAGGTCCGAGGGGGCAACAGATACGCAGTATTTT.

The V call is TRBV28, the J call TRBJ2-7; tentatively, D is TRBD1 or TRBD2 (5 bases each). Trimming cost V 1 base and J 3 bases, with 16 bases left between them. Germline V gene data show CDR1 as MDHEN and CDR2 as SYDVKM. This CDR3 is built from 16 residues. CDR3: CASSLLAPGTNYEQYF. CDR3 nucleotides: TGTGCCAGCAGTTTATTGGCGCCAGGGACCAACTACGAGCAGTACTTC.

This clone has a handful of counts. This chain joins TRBV16 and TRBJ2-3; D gene unclear. The CDR3 runs 12 residues. The V gene's germline CDR1 is KGHSY and CDR2 FQNENV. The V gene lost 2 bases and the J gene lost 10 bases, with 10 bases spanning the gap. This CDR3 reads CASSQGTVAQYF. DNA of the CDR3: TGTGCCAGCAGCCAAGGTACAGTCGCGCAGTATTTT.

This rearrangement joins TRBV7-9 to TRBJ2-1; D is undetermined. Germline assignment: CDR1 SEHNR and CDR2 FQNEAQ (reference sequence). The V and J ends lost 2 bases and 8 bases respectively, with 7 bases between them. The CDR3 loop spans 12 amino acids. In DNA form, the CDR3 reads TGTGCCAGCAGCTTAACTGCCGATGAGCAGTTCTTC. This translates into CASSLTADEQFF.

This clone was seen a few times. J is TRBJ1-2 and V is TRBV6-5, with D perhaps TRBD1 (5 bases). Germline V lookup: CDR1 MNHEY, CDR2 SVGAGI. The V gene lost 2 bases and the J gene lost 7 bases, with 14 bases spanning the gap. This CDR3 has 14 amino acids. The CDR3 DNA sequence: TGTGCCAGCAGTTACGGGGCACGCGACGGTGGCTACACCTTC. It specifies CASSYGARDGGYTF.

This clone came up a few times. This sequence joins TRBV5-4 and TRBJ2-5; D remains unclear. Germline-derived CDR1 and CDR2 are SGHNT and YYREEE (reference sequence). V was shortened by 0 bases and J by 5 bases, with 8 bases between the two germline ends. This CDR3 contains 13 residues. The CDR3 DNA is TGTGCCAGCAGCTTGGATCCCCTGGAGACCCAGTACTTC. The encoded protein is CASSLDPLETQYF.

This rearrangement joins TRBV18 to TRBJ2-3; D possibly uses TRBD1 or TRBD2 (5 bases each). From germline, CDR1 is KGHSH and CDR2 LQKENI. The CDR3 loop spans 12 amino acids. The V and J ends lost 3 bases and 6 bases respectively, with 7 bases between them. DNA of the CDR3: TGTGCCAGCTCACCGGGGGAGGATACGCAGTATTTT. It translates to CASSPGEDTQYF.

The rearrangement uses TRBV6-1 and TRBJ2-7, with D unresolved. V was pared by 6 bases and J by 2 bases, with 11 bases between. Germline CDR1 is MNHNS and CDR2 is SASEGT. The CDR3 is 13 residues long. The CDR3 sequence is CASSSALTYEQYF. CDR3 DNA: TGTGCCAGCAGCTCTGCGCTAACCTACGAGCAGTACTTC.

This chain links TRBV5-1 with TRBJ2-1; 8 bases match TRBD2. Looked up from germline, CDR1 is SGHRS and CDR2 is YFSETQ. This CDR3 is built from 16 residues. Trimming removed 4 bases from V and 8 bases from J; junction bases left unmatched: 14. The CDR3 is CASSRGSLAVADEQFF. As DNA, the CDR3 is TGCGCCAGCAGCCGCGGTTCACTAGCGGTAGCCGATGAGCAGTTCTTC.

The chain carries TRBV2 and TRBJ1-6, with D possibly being TRBD1 (6 bases). CDR3 length: 15 amino acids. With 4 bases removed from V and 10 bases from J, the gap between germline ends came to 17 bases. CDR1 is SNHLY, CDR2 FYNNEI, per germline. The CDR3 protein is CASSVGRGSDSPLHF. The CDR3 DNA is TGTGCCAGCAGTGTAGGCAGGGGATCTGACTCACCCCTCCACTTT. The full variable domain, with the rest looked up from reference TRBV2 and TRBJ1-6, is EPEVTQTPSHQVTQMGQEVILRCVPISNHLYFYWYRQILGQKVEFLVSFYNNEISEKSEIFDDQFSVERPDGSNFTLKIRSTKLEDSAMYFCASSVGRGSDSPLHFGNGTRLTVT.

The chain recombines TRBV23-1 with TRBJ2-2; a weak D match, TRBD1 (5 bases). TRBV23-1 is annotated as an ORF whose role is uncertain. Trimming shortened V by 7 bases and J by 6 bases, and 15 bases separated the two germline ends. This CDR3 region has 14 residues. The CDR3 loop reads CASNRQNPAGELFF. As DNA, the CDR3 is TGCGCCAGCAATCGACAGAATCCCGCCGGGGAGCTGTTTTTT.

In its sample, this clone was seen a few times. The chain combines TRBV11-2 with TRBJ1-3, with unresolved D. Germline V gives CDR1 SGHAT, CDR2 FQNNGV. This CDR3 has 13 residues. Deletions cut 3 bases from V and 4 bases from J, with 7 bases between. CDR3 in DNA: TGTGCCAGCAGCTTCGGCGAGGGAAACACCATATATTTT. Encoded protein: CASSFGEGNTIYF. Supplemented by reference TRBV11-2 and TRBJ1-3, the full variable domain reads EAGVAQSPRYKIIEKRQSVAFWCNPISGHATLYWYQQILGQGPKLLIQFQNNGVVDDSQLPKDRFSAERLKGVDSTLKIQPAKLEDSAVYLCASSFGEGNTIYFGEGSWLTVV.

CDR3 sequence reads: CASSLTRTYEQYF. The DNA for the CDR3 is TGTGCCAGCAGCTTAACTAGAACCTACGAGCAGTACTTC. The chain recombines TRBV11-2 with TRBJ2-7; D perhaps matches TRBD2 (5 bases). This CDR3 comprises 13 residues. The ends were cut back, 2 bases at V and 2 bases at J, with 7 bases in the middle. The germline V gene encodes CDR1 SGHAT and CDR2 FQNNGV. Drawing the rest from reference TRBV11-2 and TRBJ2-7, the complete variable domain is EAGVAQSPRYKIIEKRQSVAFWCNPISGHATLYWYQQILGQGPKLLIQFQNNGVVDDSQLPKDRFSAERLKGVDSTLKIQPAKLEDSAVYLCASSLTRTYEQYFGPGTRLTVT.

This clone was observed a handful of times. The genes are TRBV9 and TRBJ2-7, with D possibly matching TRBD2 (5 bases). This CDR3 is built from 15 residues. From germline, CDR1 is SGDLS and CDR2 YYNGEE. V was clipped by 5 bases and J by 2 bases, with 17 bases between them. CDR3 region: CASSPTAWGAYEQYF. The CDR3 nucleotides read TGTGCCAGCAGTCCTACGGCATGGGGAGCCTACGAGCAGTACTTC.

The chain employs TRBV6-5 and TRBJ1-1; 7 bases are shared with TRBD1. Per the germline V gene, CDR1 is MNHEY and CDR2 is SVGAGI. The ends lost 5 bases at V and 4 bases at J; junction bases unmatched: 7. The CDR3 extends over 14 amino acids. CDR3 in amino acids: CASSTGAVGTEAFF. Written as DNA, the CDR3 is TGTGCCAGCAGTACAGGGGCGGTGGGCACTGAAGCTTTCTTT.

The chain is built from TRBV28 and TRBJ2-7; D is unresolved. The CDR3 is made up of 14 amino acids. V lost 6 bases, J lost 6 bases, and 18 bases lay in between. The germline CDR1 and CDR2 sequences are MDHEN and SYDVKM. The DNA of the CDR3 is TGTGCCAGCAGGCGATCCGGGCCGGAGCCCGAGCAGTACTTC. Its protein is CASRRSGPEPEQYF.

The chain is built from TRBV5-1 and TRBJ1-4; tentatively, D is TRBD1 (5 bases). This CDR3 region has 14 residues. The V end lost 4 bases, the J end lost 5 bases, and 12 bases lay between the germline ends. Germline values: CDR1 SGHRS, CDR2 YFSETQ. Here the CDR3 DNA reads TGCGCCAGCAGCGACTCGACAGAAAATGAAAAACTGTTTTTT. It yields the protein CASSDSTENEKLFF.

This clone was counted only a few times. V and J are TRBV29-1 and TRBJ2-7; possible D gene TRBD1, 6 bases. Germline V gene sequence: CDR1 SQVTM, CDR2 ANQGSEA. V lost 5 bases, J lost 0 bases, and 17 bases lay in between. This CDR3 has 15 amino acids. The CDR3 loop reads CSVNGVDSFSYEQYF. CDR3 in DNA: TGCAGCGTTAACGGGGTGGACAGCTTCTCCTACGAGCAGTACTTC.

The CDR3 sequence is CASSSQLGVDTQYF. CDR3 DNA sequence: TGTGCCAGCAGTTCCCAATTGGGGGTTGATACGCAGTATTTT. This rearrangement joins TRBV7-9 to TRBJ2-3; D may be TRBD1 or TRBD2 (5 bases each). CDR1 is SEHNR, CDR2 FQNEAQ, per germline (reference sequence). The length of the CDR3 is 14 residues. Trimming cost V 6 bases and J 6 bases, with 16 bases left between them.

The chain links TRBV19 to TRBJ2-1, with a tentative D call TRBD2 (6 bases). The germline CDR1 and CDR2 sequences are LNHDA and SQIVND (reference sequence). This CDR3 spans 15 amino acids. V lost 3 bases and J lost 0, with 9 bases in between. The CDR3 DNA is TGTGCCAGTAGTATGGTGGACTACTCCTACAATGAGCAGTTCTTC. Translating gives CASSMVDYSYNEQFF.

V usage is TRBV27 and J usage is TRBJ2-2; D is perhaps TRBD2 (6 bases). The CDR3 runs to 15 residues. Germline CDR1 MNHEY, CDR2 SMNVEV (reference sequence). Between the trimmed V and J ends, which lost 3 bases and 5 bases, there was a span of 13 bases. CDR3 nucleotide sequence: TGTGCCAGCAGTTTGGAGGGGCATATGACCGGGGAGCTGTTTTTT. Protein: CASSLEGHMTGELFF.

This chain connects TRBV10-2 to TRBJ2-7, with 9 bases aligning to TRBD2. The V segment lost 0 bases and the J segment 4 bases; nucleotides outside the gene matches: 4. The germline gives CDR1 WSHSY, CDR2 SAAADI. The CDR3 spans 15 residues. The CDR3 region is CASSESRLAEYEQYF. CDR3 bases: TGCGCCAGCAGTGAGTCGCGACTAGCGGAATACGAGCAGTACTTC.

This clone appeared a few times. This chain links TRBV5-8 with TRBJ1-5; TRBD1 might be the D (6 bases). Looked up from germline, CDR1 is SGHTS and CDR2 is YDEGEE. V gave up 4 bases and J gave up 4 bases, with 9 bases separating them. This CDR3 comprises 13 residues. DNA for the CDR3: TGTGCCAGCAGCACAGACAGGAATCAGCCCCAGCATTTT. Residues: CASSTDRNQPQHF.

This clone was observed a handful of times. V is TRBV29-1 and J is TRBJ1-1; 8 positions agree with TRBD1. In germline, CDR1 is SQVTM, CDR2 ANQGSEA. Germline trimming cut 2 bases from V and 0 bases from J; bases unmatched to any gene: 5. This CDR3 has 15 amino acids. CDR3 loop: CSVEHRTGLNTEAFF. CDR3 nucleotide sequence: TGCAGCGTTGAACATAGGACAGGGTTGAACACTGAAGCTTTCTTT. Full variable domain (remainder filled in from reference TRBV29-1 and TRBJ1-1): SAVISQKPSRDICQRGTSLTIQCQVDSQVTMMFWYRQQPGQSLTLIATANQGSEATYESGFVIDKFPISRPNLTFSTLTVSNMSPEDSSIYLCSVEHRTGLNTEAFFGQGTRLTVV.

The chain joins TRBV27 to TRBJ1-3; D not certain. Trimming stripped 8 bases from V and 4 bases from J, with 15 bases between. The length of the CDR3 is 14 residues. The germline V gene has CDR1 MNHEY and CDR2 SMNVEV (reference sequence). The CDR3 DNA follows: TGTGCCAGCTGGGCCGGGGTCCCCGGAAACACCATATATTTT. It yields the protein CASWAGVPGNTIYF.

This clone was counted only a few times. This chain joins TRBV5-1 and TRBJ2-2; 8 positions agree with TRBD1. The germline V gene has CDR1 SGHRS and CDR2 YFSETQ. J lost 5 bases, V lost 7 bases, and 10 bases had no gene match. CDR3 length: 15 amino acids. This CDR3 is CASCETGAGTGELFF. DNA of the CDR3: TGCGCCAGCTGTGAGACAGGGGCTGGGACCGGGGAGCTGTTTTTT.

The CDR3 DNA follows: TGTGCCAGCAGCCGGGACACCTATAGCAATCAGCCCCAGCATTTT. It is translated as CASSRDTYSNQPQHF. The chain recombines TRBV6-6 with TRBJ1-5, with a tentative D call TRBD1 (6 bases). The V and J ends lost 6 bases and 0 bases respectively, with 12 bases between them. In germline, CDR1 is MNHNY, CDR2 SVGAGI (reference sequence). The CDR3 is made up of 15 amino acids.